The 22 T cell receptor beta chains below were found in one sample sequenced in a study of T cell responses to AZD1222 COVID-19 vaccine. The repertoire was sequenced with immunoSEQ multiplex PCR; TCRdb's copy has only in-frame clones and lacks some. The sample has about 87,000 clones; roughly 88% are singletons. The input for sequencing was peripheral blood, taken on day 0 of AZD1222 vaccination. Receptors were obtained from an adult in good health.

The chain has TRBV3-1 (or the pseudogene TRBV3-2) and TRBJ2-1; 12 nucleotides align to TRBD2. After removal of 6 bases from V and 5 bases from J, the junction contained 8 bases not matched to a gene. The germline V gene has CDR1 LGHDT and CDR2 YNNKEL (reference sequence). The CDR3 consists of 16 residues. CDR3 nucleotides: TGTGCCAGCAGTCACTCCCTAGCGGGAGGGGACAATGAGCAGTTCTTC. This encodes CASSHSLAGGDNEQFF.

The rearrangement uses TRBV5-5 and TRBJ2-1, with no clear D. The CDR3 has 15 residues. V was pared by 0 bases and J by 8 bases, with 15 bases between. Germline V gene sequence: CDR1 SGHKS, CDR2 YYEKEE (reference sequence). In nucleotides, the CDR3 is TGTGCCAGCAGCTTGGGGGCGGCACGTGGGGATGAGCAGTTCTTC. Residues: CASSLGAARGDEQFF.

The chain employs TRBV5-8 and TRBJ2-3; D may match TRBD1 or TRBD2 (6 bases each). The CDR3 loop spans 16 amino acids. The V gene's germline CDR1 is SGHTS and CDR2 YDEGEE. V was clipped by 2 bases and J by 1 base, with 14 bases between them. The CDR3 DNA is TGTGCCAGCAGCTTAGGCCGGGGGCTTGGCACAGATACGCAGTATTTT. Amino acid sequence: CASSLGRGLGTDTQYF.

V usage is TRBV28 and J usage is TRBJ2-7; 11 nucleotides match TRBD2. After removal of 6 bases from V and 3 bases from J, the junction contained 1 base not matched to a gene. Germline assignment: CDR1 MDHEN and CDR2 SYDVKM. There are 13 residues in the CDR3. In DNA, the CDR3 is TGTGCCAGCAGGGGACTAGCGGTCTACGAGCAGTACTTC. Translating gives CASRGLAVYEQYF.

J is TRBJ2-1 and V is TRBV30, with TRBD1 matching over 10 bases. With 8 bases clipped from V and 1 base from J, the junction kept 5 bases outside the gene matches. Germline V gives CDR1 GTSNPN, CDR2 SVGIG (reference sequence). The CDR3 loop spans 14 amino acids. The CDR3 DNA reads TGTGCCGCCGACAGGGGGCTATCCTACAATGAGCAGTTCTTC. Its translation: CAADRGLSYNEQFF. Complete variable domain (other parts from reference TRBV30 and TRBJ2-1): SQTIHQWPATLVQPVGSPLSLECTVEGTSNPNLYWYRQAAGRGLQLLFYSVGIGQISSEVPQNLSASRPQDRQFILSSKKLLLSDSGFYLCAADRGLSYNEQFFGPGTRLTVL.

A single count supports this clone. This rearrangement joins TRBV6-6 to TRBJ1-2; D is uncertain. The germline V gene encodes CDR1 MNHNY and CDR2 SVGAGI (reference sequence). V lost 2 bases and J lost 5, with 15 bases in between. The CDR3 sequence is 15 residues long. The chain's CDR3 is CASSYPSGIGYGYTF. The CDR3 region has the DNA TGTGCCAGCAGTTACCCCTCCGGGATTGGGTATGGCTACACCTTC.

The V call is TRBV5-1, the J call TRBJ2-5; tentatively, D is TRBD1 or TRBD2 (6 bases each). Germline V gene sequence: CDR1 SGHRS, CDR2 YFSETQ. Between the trimmed V and J ends, which lost 0 bases and 2 bases, there was a span of 11 bases. The CDR3 has 15 residues. This CDR3 is CASSLARGGQETQYF. For the CDR3, the DNA is TGCGCCAGCAGCTTGGCGAGAGGGGGGCAAGAGACCCAGTACTTC.

The rearrangement uses TRBV5-1 and TRBJ1-3; TRBD1 might be the D (5 bases). V lost 0 bases and J 0 bases, leaving 7 bases between the germline ends. This CDR3 has 15 amino acids. CDR1 and CDR2 from the germline V gene are SGHRS and YFSETQ. The CDR3, as DNA: TGCGCCAGCAGCTTGGACAGGTTCTCTGGAAACACCATATATTTT. Its protein is CASSLDRFSGNTIYF.

The rearrangement links TRBV5-1 to TRBJ1-3, with D possibly being TRBD1 (5 bases). Germline V lookup: CDR1 SGHRS, CDR2 YFSETQ. Trimming left V 0 bases short and J 4 bases short, with 11 bases between. The CDR3 is 15 residues long. CDR3 in DNA: TGCGCCAGCAGCTTGGCAGGGATTAGAGGAAACACCATATATTTT. It yields the protein CASSLAGIRGNTIYF.

The J gene is TRBJ1-2, the V gene TRBV5-6; D possibly corresponds to TRBD1 (6 bases). The germline V gene has CDR1 SGHDT and CDR2 YYEEEE. Trimming shortened V by 2 bases and J by 4 bases, and 12 bases separated the two germline ends. The CDR3 loop spans 14 amino acids. The CDR3 reads CASSFFSGVYGYTF. The CDR3 coding sequence is TGTGCCAGCAGCTTTTTTTCAGGGGTCTATGGCTACACCTTC.

The chain recombines TRBV15 with TRBJ1-1; no reliable D call. V was clipped by 0 bases and J by 4 bases, with 6 bases between them. The CDR3 is 13 amino acids. Germline CDR1 reads LNHNV; CDR2 reads YYDKDF (reference sequence). The CDR3: CATSREQVTEAFF. The DNA for the CDR3 is TGTGCCACCAGCAGAGAACAAGTCACTGAAGCTTTCTTT.

The CDR3, as DNA: TGTGCCAGCAGCTTACAGAGTCTTGACGAGCAGTACTTC. Translation: CASSLQSLDEQYF. The chain carries TRBV7-8 and TRBJ2-7; no clear D gene. Germline assignment: CDR1 SGHVS and CDR2 FQNEAQ. V was trimmed by 2 bases and J by 5 bases, leaving 10 bases between them. The length of the CDR3 is 13 residues.

This rearrangement joins TRBV5-4 to TRBJ1-3; D ambiguous. The CDR3 runs to 15 residues. CDR1 and CDR2 from the germline V gene are SGHNT and YYREEE (reference sequence). The germline V and J ends were trimmed by 0 bases and 0 bases, with 7 bases remaining between them. The CDR3 region has the DNA TGTGCCAGCAGCTTGGTTGGAGCCTCTGGAAACACCATATATTTT. As protein: CASSLVGASGNTIYF.

The chain is built from TRBV7-8 and TRBJ1-4, with a possible D match to TRBD1 (5 bases). CDR3 length: 16 residues. CDR1 SGHVS and CDR2 FQNEAQ come from the germline V gene. V was pared by 1 base and J by 4 bases, with 13 bases between. The CDR3 reads CASSLDGTDYNEKLFF. CDR3 sequence (DNA): TGTGCCAGCAGCTTAGACGGGACGGACTATAATGAAAAACTGTTTTTT.

The chain couples TRBV7-3 to TRBJ2-2; D possibly corresponds to TRBD1 (5 bases). V gave up 2 bases and J gave up 1 base, with 14 bases separating them. The germline V gene encodes CDR1 SGHTA and CDR2 FQGTGA. The CDR3 totals 17 residues. The CDR3 is CASSLQGRVQNTGELFF. In nucleotides, the CDR3 is TGTGCCAGCAGCTTACAGGGAAGAGTCCAGAACACCGGGGAGCTGTTTTTT.

The chain carries TRBV5-1 and TRBJ1-1; the match to TRBD1 covers 9 bases. With V trimmed by 2 bases and J by 3 bases, 2 bases remained unmatched. The germline CDR1 and CDR2 sequences are SGHRS and YFSETQ. The CDR3 spans 14 residues. The chain's CDR3 is CASSLGTGYTEAFF. CDR3 DNA sequence: TGCGCCAGCAGCTTAGGGACAGGGTACACTGAAGCTTTCTTT.

The chain has TRBV11-2 and TRBJ2-2, with D hard to call. Trimming removed 0 bases at V and 3 bases at J, with 11 bases between. CDR3 length: 16 amino acids. Germline V lookup: CDR1 SGHAT, CDR2 FQNNGV. The CDR3 region is CASSLDSGSYTGELFF. CDR3 bases: TGTGCCAGCAGCTTAGACTCCGGCTCTTACACCGGGGAGCTGTTTTTT.

V gene TRBV28 combines with J gene TRBJ1-5; D possibly corresponds to TRBD1 (5 bases). V gave up 3 bases and J gave up 2 bases, with 14 bases separating them. This CDR3 spans 16 amino acids. Germline CDR1 reads MDHEN; CDR2 reads SYDVKM. As DNA, the CDR3 is TGTGCCAGCAGTTTGCGGGGCGTAGAAGGCAATCAGCCCCAGCATTTT. This codes for CASSLRGVEGNQPQHF.

This chain uses TRBV7-9 with TRBJ2-6; D uncertain. The germline V gene has CDR1 SEHNR and CDR2 FQNEAQ (reference sequence). The CDR3 consists of 18 residues. V lost 5 bases, J lost 0 bases, and 17 bases lay in between. The CDR3: CASSALTGLLSGANVLTF. CDR3 coding DNA: TGTGCCAGCAGCGCCCTCACGGGTCTCCTCTCTGGGGCCAACGTCCTGACTTTC.

J is TRBJ2-2 and V is TRBV5-4; tentative D call: TRBD2 (6 bases). This CDR3 spans 16 amino acids. Trimming pared 4 bases from V and 4 bases from J, leaving 17 bases between. CDR1 and CDR2 (germline): SGHNT, YYREEE (reference sequence). This CDR3 reads CASSTNPSDGTGELFF. The CDR3 DNA follows: TGTGCCAGCAGCACAAACCCTAGCGACGGCACCGGGGAGCTGTTTTTT. The entire variable domain, with the rest obtained from reference TRBV5-4 and TRBJ2-2, is as follows: ETGVTQSPTHLIKTRGQQVTLRCSSQSGHNTVSWYQQALGQGPQFIFQYYREEENGRGNFPPRFSGLQFPNYSSELNVNALELDDSALYLCASSTNPSDGTGELFFGEGSRLTVL.

CDR3 region: CASSPRRAPWNTGELFF. As DNA, the CDR3 is TGTGCCAGCAGTCCTCGGAGGGCCCCCTGGAACACCGGGGAGCTGTTTTTT. The J gene is TRBJ2-2, the V gene TRBV27; the D gene is possibly TRBD2 (6 bases). Germline CDR1 is MNHEY and CDR2 is SMNVEV (reference sequence). The CDR3 has 17 amino acids. V was clipped by 5 bases and J by 1 base, with 17 bases between them.

The chain has TRBV7-3 and TRBJ1-1; unclear D gene. The CDR3 loop spans 15 amino acids. Germline CDR1 and CDR2: SGHTA and FQGTGA. The V end lost 5 bases, the J end lost 0 bases, and 13 bases lay between the germline ends. CDR3 region: CASSIGSQMNTEAFF. As DNA, the CDR3 is TGTGCCAGCAGCATTGGGTCTCAAATGAACACTGAAGCTTTCTTT.